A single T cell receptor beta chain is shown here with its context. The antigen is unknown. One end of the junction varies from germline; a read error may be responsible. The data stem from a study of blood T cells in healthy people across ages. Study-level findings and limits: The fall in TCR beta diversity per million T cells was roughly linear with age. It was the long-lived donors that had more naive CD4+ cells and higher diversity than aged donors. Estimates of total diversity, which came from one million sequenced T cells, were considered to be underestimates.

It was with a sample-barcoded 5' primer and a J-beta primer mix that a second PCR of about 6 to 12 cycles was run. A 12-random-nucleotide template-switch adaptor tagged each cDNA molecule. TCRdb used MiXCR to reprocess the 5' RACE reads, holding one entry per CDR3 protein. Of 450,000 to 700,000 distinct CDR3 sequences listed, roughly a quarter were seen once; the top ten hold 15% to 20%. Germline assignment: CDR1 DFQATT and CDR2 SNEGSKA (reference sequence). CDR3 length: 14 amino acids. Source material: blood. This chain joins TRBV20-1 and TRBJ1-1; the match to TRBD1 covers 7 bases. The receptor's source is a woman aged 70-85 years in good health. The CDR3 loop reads CSARATGKNTEAFF. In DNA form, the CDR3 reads TGCAGTGCCAGAGCGACAGGGAAGAACACTGAAGCTTTCTTT.